Included here is one T cell receptor (beta chain) sequence, with context. These data come from a study of blood T cell repertoires in COVID-19. Turning to the study itself: Spain, Italy and the United States supplied samples that represented acute and convalescent COVID-19. PBMCs, B-cell-depleted T cells, or T cells were the source of the cDNA or gDNA that made up the material.

This CDR3 has 15 residues. The germline CDR1 and CDR2 sequences are SGHRS and YFSETQ. V lost 1 base and J lost 3, with 10 bases in between. Authors' analysis steps: Researchers report that nucleated cell counts were estimated from reference gene primer amplification. Generated by immunoSEQ multiplex PCR, the TCRdb table keeps only in-frame clones and is missing some. Clone size and the V and J calls come from that table; the DNA yielded D and trimming. The repertoire holds 130,000 to 150,000 clones, with approximately 80% as singletons. This sequence originates from a man aged 55 to 70 with active or convalescent COVID-19. The sequenced material came from peripheral blood. The rearrangement links TRBV5-1 to TRBJ2-2; D gene unclear. CDR3: CASSLRSADTGELFF. In DNA, the CDR3 is TGCGCCAGCAGCTTGAGATCCGCGGACACCGGGGAGCTGTTTTTT.